The 15 T cell receptor beta chains below were found in one sample sequenced in a study of naive and memory T cell subsets. Two oligonucleotides, mixed equimolar, formed the beta constant-region primer covering TRBC1 and TRBC2. Four rounds of PCR amplified the ligated cDNA using nested alpha and beta constant-region primers plus SP2. TCRdb reanalysed the UMI-ligation and nested PCR reads using MiXCR and keeps one entry per CDR3 protein. The sample has 85,000 or so distinct CDR3 sequences; around 9% are singletons. The specimen was naive CD8+ T cells from blood. The receptor source for this set is a human donor in good health.

The table lists this clonotype with many counts. The genes are TRBV7-9 and TRBJ2-3; D unresolved. Germline loops: CDR1 SEHNR, CDR2 FQNEAQ (reference sequence). V was cut by 5 bases and J by 4 bases, with 7 bases left in between. The length of the CDR3 is 12 residues. The CDR3 here is CASSPLPDTQYF. As DNA, the CDR3 is TGTGCCAGCAGCCCCCTCCCAGATACGCAGTATTTT.

This chain links TRBV3-1 with TRBJ2-1, with 8 bases fitting TRBD2. The CDR3 is 19 amino acids. Germline CDR1 LGHDT, CDR2 YNNKEL (reference sequence). After removal of 3 bases from V and 0 bases from J, the junction contained 13 bases not matched to a gene. The CDR3: CASSQDLAGRWFSYNEQFF. The CDR3 DNA sequence: TGTGCCAGCAGCCAGGATCTAGCGGGTAGATGGTTCTCCTACAATGAGCAGTTCTTC.

The CDR3 coding sequence is TGTGCCAGCAGCATGTCGGAGTACGAGCAGTACTTC. This translates into CASSMSEYEQYF. The chain carries TRBV7-2 and TRBJ2-7; D is uncertain. This CDR3 is 12 amino acids long. V gave up 5 bases and J gave up 4 bases, with 9 bases separating them. Germline V lookup: CDR1 SGHTA, CDR2 FQGNSA.

This clonotype was detected many times. The J gene is TRBJ2-2, the V gene TRBV29-1; 7 bases line up with TRBD2. The CDR3 runs 15 residues. CDR1 and CDR2 (germline): SQVTM, ANQGSEA. The ends lost 4 bases at V and 2 bases at J; junction bases unmatched: 7. CDR3 nucleotides: TGCAGCGTTGCGGAGACTAGCCCAAACACCGGGGAGCTGTTTTTT. Translated: CSVAETSPNTGELFF.

This chain joins TRBV6-5 and TRBJ2-7; tentatively, D is TRBD1 or TRBD2 (5 bases each). V was cut by 0 bases and J by 4 bases, with 7 bases left in between. Germline V gene lookup returns CDR1 MNHEY and CDR2 SVGAGI. The CDR3 totals 13 residues. The CDR3 coding sequence is TGTGCCAGCAGTTACTCGGGGGATTACGAGCAGTACTTC. This gives the protein CASSYSGDYEQYF.

For this clonotype: A much larger clone differs by one base, so this may be a read error. This chain uses TRBV11-2 with TRBJ2-1; D is possibly TRBD2 (5 bases). Trimming left V 5 bases short and J 3 bases short, with 14 bases between. The CDR3 has 15 amino acids. In germline, CDR1 is SGHAT, CDR2 FQNNGV. Written as DNA, the CDR3 is TGTGCCAGCAGCCAAACTACCGAGGGCTACAATGAGCAGTTCTTC. It yields the protein CASSQTTEGYNEQFF.

The chain recombines TRBV2 with TRBJ2-5, with D possibly called TRBD1 or TRBD2 (5 bases each). V dropped 1 base and J dropped 2 bases, with 8 bases sitting between them. Germline CDR1 SNHLY, CDR2 FYNNEI. The CDR3 contains 14 residues. The CDR3 spells CASSEVWGQETQYF. In DNA form, the CDR3 reads TGTGCCAGCAGTGAAGTTTGGGGGCAAGAGACCCAGTACTTC.

Only a few counts were recorded for this clonotype. This sequence joins TRBV27 and TRBJ1-2, with D perhaps TRBD1 (6 bases). With 4 bases removed from V and 5 bases from J, the gap between germline ends came to 11 bases. The CDR3 contains 13 residues. CDR1 is MNHEY and CDR2 is SMNVEV in the germline V gene (reference sequence). CDR3 DNA: TGTGCCAGCAGTTCGGGGGCAAAATATGGCTACACCTTC. Translation gives CASSSGAKYGYTF.

The gene calls are TRBV24-1 and TRBJ2-1; 7 bases line up with TRBD2. This CDR3 contains 15 residues. The germline gives CDR1 KGHDR, CDR2 SFDVKD. The ends lost 4 bases at V and 1 base at J; junction bases unmatched: 3. The CDR3: CATSERTSSYNEQFF. Written as DNA, the CDR3 is TGTGCCACCAGTGAACGGACTAGTTCCTACAATGAGCAGTTCTTC.

As DNA, the CDR3 is TGCAGTGCTACGCCTTCCTATGGACAAGAGACCCAGTACTTC. It specifies CSATPSYGQETQYF. V and J are TRBV20-1 and TRBJ2-5; D unresolved. CDR3 length: 14 amino acids. The V end lost 4 bases, the J end lost 2 bases, and 14 bases lay between the germline ends. In germline, CDR1 is DFQATT, CDR2 SNEGSKA (reference sequence).

This clonotype was detected ten times or more. The V gene is TRBV29-1, the J gene TRBJ1-2, with no clear D. V was cut by 3 bases and J by 4 bases, with 9 bases left in between. Germline V gene lookup returns CDR1 SQVTM and CDR2 ANQGSEA. This CDR3 has 12 amino acids. CDR3: CSVDGGIYGYTF. The CDR3 DNA reads as TGCAGCGTTGACGGAGGAATCTATGGCTACACCTTC.

This clonotype was counted at least ten times. The V and J genes are TRBV28 and TRBJ2-3, with 10 bases that match TRBD2. The germline CDR1 and CDR2 sequences are MDHEN and SYDVKM. After removal of 6 bases from V and 1 base from J, the junction contained 4 bases not matched to a gene. The CDR3 is made up of 15 amino acids. The CDR3 here is CASRDSGRRTDTQYF. CDR3 in DNA: TGTGCCAGCAGGGATAGCGGGAGGCGCACAGATACGCAGTATTTT.

Turning to this clonotype: Germline and junction disagree at one end, which may indicate a read error. The gene calls are TRBV7-9 and TRBJ2-7, with a weak D call TRBD2 (5 bases). In germline, CDR1 is SEHNR, CDR2 FQNEAQ (reference sequence). The CDR3 has 13 amino acids. CDR3 in amino acids: CASSLVSETTGIF. CDR3 coding DNA: TGTGCCAGCAGCTTAGTATCGGAGACTACCGGGATCTTC.

This clonotype showed up many times. The rearrangement links TRBV13 to TRBJ2-1; 9 bases fit TRBD1. This CDR3 spans 15 amino acids. Germline V gene lookup returns CDR1 PRHDT and CDR2 FYEKMQ (reference sequence). Trimming took 4 bases from V and 2 from J; bases not matched to a gene: 3. This chain's CDR3 is CASSSGTGPYNEQFF. Written as DNA, the CDR3 is TGTGCCAGCAGCTCCGGGACAGGGCCCTACAATGAGCAGTTCTTC.

This clonotype was seen many times. CDR3 residues: CSVETGSNQPQHF. For the CDR3, the DNA is TGCAGCGTTGAAACAGGAAGCAATCAGCCCCAGCATTTT. The chain carries TRBV29-1 and TRBJ1-5; the D gene is possibly TRBD1 (5 bases). Germline V gene data show CDR1 as SQVTM and CDR2 as ANQGSEA. There are 13 residues in the CDR3. Between the trimmed V and J ends, which lost 2 bases and 1 base, there was a span of 6 bases.